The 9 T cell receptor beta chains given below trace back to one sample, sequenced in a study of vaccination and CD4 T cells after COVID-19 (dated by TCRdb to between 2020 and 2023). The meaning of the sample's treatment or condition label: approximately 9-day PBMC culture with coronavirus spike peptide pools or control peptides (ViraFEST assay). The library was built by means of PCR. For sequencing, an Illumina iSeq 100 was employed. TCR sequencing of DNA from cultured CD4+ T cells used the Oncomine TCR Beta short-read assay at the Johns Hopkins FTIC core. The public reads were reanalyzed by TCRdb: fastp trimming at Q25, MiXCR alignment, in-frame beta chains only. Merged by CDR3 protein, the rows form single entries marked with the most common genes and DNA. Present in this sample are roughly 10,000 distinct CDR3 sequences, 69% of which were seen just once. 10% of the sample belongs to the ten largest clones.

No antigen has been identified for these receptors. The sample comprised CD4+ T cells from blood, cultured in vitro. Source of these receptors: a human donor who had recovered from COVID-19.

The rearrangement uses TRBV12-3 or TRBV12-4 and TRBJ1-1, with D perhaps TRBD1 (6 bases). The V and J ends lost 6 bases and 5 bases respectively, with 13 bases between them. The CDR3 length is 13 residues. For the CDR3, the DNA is TGTGCCAGCAGGGACACAGGGCGAACTGAAGCTTTCTTT. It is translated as CASRDTGRTEAFF.

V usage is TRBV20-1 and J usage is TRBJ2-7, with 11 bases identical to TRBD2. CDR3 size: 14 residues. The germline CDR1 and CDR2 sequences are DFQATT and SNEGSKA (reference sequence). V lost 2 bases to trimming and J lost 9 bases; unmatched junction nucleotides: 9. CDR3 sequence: CSARTSGGKIVQYF. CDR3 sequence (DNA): TGCAGTGCTAGAACTAGCGGGGGTAAGATCGTGCAGTACTTC.

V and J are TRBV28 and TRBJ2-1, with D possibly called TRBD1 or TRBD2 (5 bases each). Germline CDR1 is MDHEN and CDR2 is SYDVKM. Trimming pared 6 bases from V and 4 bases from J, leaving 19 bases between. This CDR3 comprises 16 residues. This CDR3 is CASRVQVGRGYNEQFF. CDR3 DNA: TGTGCCAGCAGGGTACAGGTAGGGAGAGGGTACAATGAGCAGTTCTTC.

CDR3 nucleotides: TGCAGTGCTAGCCTACCCGATGAGCAGTTCTTC. Protein product: CSASLPDEQFF. This chain connects TRBV20-1 to TRBJ2-1; D is unresolved. The CDR3 has 11 amino acids. The germline V and J ends were trimmed by 3 bases and 8 bases, with 8 bases remaining between them. Germline V lookup: CDR1 DFQATT, CDR2 SNEGSKA (reference sequence).

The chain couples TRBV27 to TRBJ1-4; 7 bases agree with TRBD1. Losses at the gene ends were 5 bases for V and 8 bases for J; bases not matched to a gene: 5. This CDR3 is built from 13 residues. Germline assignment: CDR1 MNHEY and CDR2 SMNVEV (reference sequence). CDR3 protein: CASSPRTGEKLFF. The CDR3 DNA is TGTGCCAGCAGTCCCCGGACAGGAGAAAAACTGTTTTTT.

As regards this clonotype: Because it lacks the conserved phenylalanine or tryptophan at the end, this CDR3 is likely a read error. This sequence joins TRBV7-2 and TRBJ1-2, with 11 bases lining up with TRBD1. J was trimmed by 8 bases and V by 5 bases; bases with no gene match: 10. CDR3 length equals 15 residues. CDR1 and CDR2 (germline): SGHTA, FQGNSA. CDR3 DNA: TGTGCCAGCAGCCAAACGGGACAGGGGGTTGAAGGCTACACCCTC. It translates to CASSQTGQGVEGYTL.

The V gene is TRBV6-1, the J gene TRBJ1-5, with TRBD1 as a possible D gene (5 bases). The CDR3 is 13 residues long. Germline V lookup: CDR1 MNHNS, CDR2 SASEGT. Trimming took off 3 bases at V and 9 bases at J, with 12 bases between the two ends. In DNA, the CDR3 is TGTGCCAGCAGTGAGGAAGGACAACGGCCCCAGCATTTT. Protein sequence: CASSEEGQRPQHF.

The CDR3 nucleotides are TGTGCCAAAGAGAAGGGCTCCTACGAGCAGTACTTC. Amino acid sequence: CAKEKGSYEQYF. The chain carries TRBV6-1 and TRBJ2-7; D gene ambiguous. The CDR3 is 12 amino acids. Germline loops: CDR1 MNHNS, CDR2 SASEGT. V was shortened by 10 bases and J by 0 bases, with 10 bases between the two germline ends.

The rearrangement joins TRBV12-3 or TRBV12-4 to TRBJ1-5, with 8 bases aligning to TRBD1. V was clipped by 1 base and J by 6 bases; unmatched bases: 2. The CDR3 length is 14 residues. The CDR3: CASSLGTGLQPQHF. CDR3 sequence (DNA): TGTGCCAGCAGTTTAGGGACAGGGCTTCAGCCCCAGCATTTT.